Reported below is one TCR beta chain. The clone's antigen remains unknown. Base qualities were left out, and no much larger clone turns up one base away. Using the deep immunoSEQ assay, TCR CDR3 regions were amplified from genomic DNA by multiplex PCR. Extracted genomic DNA from each cell subset was distributed evenly across all wells of several immunoSEQ 96-well plates, and each plate was treated as a replicate. Each replicate PCR for sorted subsets received about 200 ng genomic DNA, equal to about 30,000 T cell genomes. Purified libraries were measured with a Qubit 3.0 fluorometer, size-checked on a Bioanalyzer 2100, and measured again with the KAPA Library Quantification kit. Every immunoSEQ 96-well plate was sequenced on a separate single-read 150-cycle Illumina NextSeq 550 flow cell. The authors' analysis ran thus. The immunoSEQ output contained only junctional sequences without quality scores, so filtering could not match that applied to full-length reads. Sequences were annotated with PyIR, a Python wrapper for IgBLAST v1.9, using IMGT germline references to assign V/J genes and CDR3. Reads with weak V/J assignments (E-value above 1e-6), missing CDR3, stop codons, out-of-frame junctions, or ambiguous translated residues were removed. V3J clonotypes were defined by identical inferred V gene, J gene, and CDR3 amino acid sequence. Percentage overlap between repertoires was computed as shared unique clonotypes divided by the size of the smaller repertoire. Repertoire richness was assessed with RTK rarefaction, the Chao1 estimator, and Recon v2.1 estimates of unobserved clonotypes. For all TCRbeta clonotypes obtained by the gDNA method from a handful of donors, generation probabilities were computed with OLGA. Sourced from immuneACCESS, this table was stored by TCRdb with only in-frame sequences that have V and J called. A share of the clones is absent; for the studies checked, an unresolved V gene accounts for under half, and the remainder has no known explanation. The V and J calls and the clone size are those of that table, but D and trimming were determined from the DNA. The sample profile shows some 2,000,000 clones; 85% to 95% of them were found once. The top ten clonotypes cover 0.13% of the sample.

The germline V gene gives CDR1 as MNHEY and CDR2 as SVGAGI. Counted from cysteine to phenylalanine, this CDR3 has 14 amino acids. The DNA shown is the 42-base CDR3, in frame from base 1. Ends trimmed: V by 5 bases, J by 6 bases; bases unmatched to a gene: 3. This sample is part of a study of shared clonotypes between healthy human individuals (dated by TCRdb to 2018 to 2021). With regard to the full study: The cohort comprised two women and a few men aged 18 to 49 years. Each donor's leukapheresis produced roughly between about 0.9 and 9.5 billion PBMCs. Per donor, three plates each were used for CD4 naive and CD4 memory, two for CD8 naive, and one for CD8 memory. To increase sequencing depth and limit assay-specific biases, different laboratories used diverse techniques to prepare libraries and sequence TCR repertoires. The study deeply sequenced blood TCR repertoires of roughly five healthy adults to estimate repertoire size and the extent of clonotype sharing between individuals. General findings and caveats noted by the study authors: About 5% of naive CD4, more than 3% of naive CD8, approximately 2.2% of memory CD4, and around 0.4% of memory CD8 clonotypes were shared across several donors. Sampling was restricted to blood, and TCR repertoires in tissue are likely to differ from TCR repertoires in blood. The genetic and exposure-history diversity represented was limited by the small number of donors. Compared with non-shared clonotypes, the clonotypes found in all four sorted-subset donors had higher generation probabilities. Pairwise subsampling led to the expectation that sequencing depth would affect the degree of clonotype sharing among donors. Larger estimated clonotype richness was generally found for naive subsets than for memory subsets. Even with the large sequencing depth, rarefaction of the sorted-subset datasets indicated that sequencing was incomplete.

The donors were healthy, HIV-negative adults with no recently reported acute infections or vaccinations. Every donor was a Caucasian adult living in Nashville, Tennessee, USA. Magnetic negative selection was used to enrich CD4+ T cells, after which naive cells were positively selected on CD45RA and the negative fraction became the memory subset. Blood was obtained by leukapheresis, after which PBMCs were separated by Ficoll-Histopaque density gradient centrifugation and cryopreserved in liquid nitrogen vapor phase. Purity and quantity of every magnetically sorted T cell population were checked by analytical flow cytometry. Genomic DNA was isolated from every sorted fraction and measured by UV absorbance on a Nanodrop 2000c.

The sequenced sample consisted of naive CD4+ T cells sorted from blood. What the cell subset or site label conveys for this sample: CD45RA+ positively selected. The chain employs TRBV6-5 and TRBJ2-7, with 14 central nucleotides matching TRBD2. This receptor was identified in a man between 18 and 35 years old in good health. The CDR3 region has the sequence CASSIGTSGGEQYF. The DNA sequence is TGTGCCAGCAGTATCGGGACTAGCGGGGGCGAGCAGTACTTC.